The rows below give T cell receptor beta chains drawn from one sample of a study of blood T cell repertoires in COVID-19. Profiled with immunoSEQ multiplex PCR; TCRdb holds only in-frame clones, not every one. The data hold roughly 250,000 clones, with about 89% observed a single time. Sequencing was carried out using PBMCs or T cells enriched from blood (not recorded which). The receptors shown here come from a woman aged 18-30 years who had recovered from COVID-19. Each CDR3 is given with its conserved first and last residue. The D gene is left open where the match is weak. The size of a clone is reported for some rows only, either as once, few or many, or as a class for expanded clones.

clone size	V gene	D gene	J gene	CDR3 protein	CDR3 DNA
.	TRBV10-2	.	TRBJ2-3	CASSDDSGRVDTQYF	TGCGCCAGCAGTGATGATAGCGGAAGGGTAGATACGCAGTATTTT
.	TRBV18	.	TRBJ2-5	CASSNPWSGGAGKTQYF	TGTGCCAGCTCAAACCCATGGTCTGGAGGAGCCGGGAAGACCCAGTACTTC
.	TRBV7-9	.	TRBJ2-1	CASSPWGVFSYNEQFF	TGTGCCAGCAGCCCTTGGGGGGTATTCTCCTACAATGAGCAGTTCTTC
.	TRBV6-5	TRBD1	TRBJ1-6	CASSYQGGAYNSPLHF	TGTGCCAGCAGTTACCAAGGGGGCGCCTATAATTCACCCCTCCACTTT
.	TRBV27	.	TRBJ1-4	CASSLVTAAEKLFF	TGTGCCAGCAGTTTAGTGACAGCCGCCGAAAAACTGTTTTTT
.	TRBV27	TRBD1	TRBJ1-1	CASRRQGVFSEAFF	TGTGCCAGCAGACGCCAGGGGGTATTTAGTGAAGCTTTCTTT
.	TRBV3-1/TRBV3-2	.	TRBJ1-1	CASSQDLRGTEAFF	TGTGCCAGCAGCCAAGATCTCAGGGGCACTGAAGCTTTCTTT
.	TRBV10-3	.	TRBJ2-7	CAISDPGDRAPYEQYF	TGTGCCATCAGTGACCCGGGAGACAGGGCCCCTTACGAGCAGTACTTC
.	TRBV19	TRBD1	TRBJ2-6	CASSTGQGSLRANVLTF	TGTGCCAGTAGTACGGGACAGGGTTCGCTTAGGGCCAACGTCCTGACTTTC
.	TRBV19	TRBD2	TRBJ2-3	CASSTRGGGALDTQYF	TGTGCCAGTAGTACCCGTGGCGGGGGGGCTTTAGATACGCAGTATTTT
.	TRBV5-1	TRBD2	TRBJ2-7	CASTSGGSGTTYEQYF	TGCGCCAGCACCTCTGGGGGTAGCGGGACGACCTACGAGCAGTACTTC
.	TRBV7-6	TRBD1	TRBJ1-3	CASSQGGRDRAGNTIYF	TGTGCCAGCAGCCAAGGGGGCCGGGACAGAGCTGGAAACACCATATATTTT
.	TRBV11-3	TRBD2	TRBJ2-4	CASSLSGGGARNIQYF	TGTGCCAGCAGCTTGAGTGGCGGGGGGGCTCGAAACATTCAGTACTTC
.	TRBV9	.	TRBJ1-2	CASSVARGNYGYTF	TGTGCCAGCAGCGTAGCTAGGGGGAACTATGGCTACACCTTC
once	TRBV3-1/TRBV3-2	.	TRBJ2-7	CASSQPGIAYEQYF	TGTGCCAGCAGCCAGCCAGGGATAGCCTACGAGCAGTACTTC
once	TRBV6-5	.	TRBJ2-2	CASSSWTIANTGELFF	TGTGCCAGCAGTTCCTGGACTATCGCGAACACCGGGGAGCTGTTTTTT
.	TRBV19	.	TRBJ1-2	CASSIGQVTNNPNYGYTF	TGTGCCAGTAGTATAGGACAGGTAACGAACAATCCTAACTATGGCTACACCTTC
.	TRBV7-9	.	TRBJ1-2	CASSSNSNYGYTF	TGTGCCAGCAGCTCAAACAGTAACTATGGCTACACCTTC
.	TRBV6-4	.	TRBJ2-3	CASSDRESDTQYF	TGTGCCAGCAGTGATCGGGAGTCAGATACGCAGTATTTT
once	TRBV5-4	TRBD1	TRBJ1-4	CASSFDRDRAQKLFF	TGTGCCAGCAGCTTTGATCGGGACAGGGCCCAAAAACTGTTTTTT
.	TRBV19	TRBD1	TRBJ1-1	CASGGRPGGTEAFF	TGTGCCAGTGGTGGCCGGCCAGGGGGCACTGAAGCTTTCTTT
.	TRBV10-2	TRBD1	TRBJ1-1	CASRAGGADTEAFF	TGCGCCAGCAGAGCAGGGGGCGCGGACACTGAAGCTTTCTTT
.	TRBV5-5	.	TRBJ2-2	CASSWTENTGELFF	TGTGCCAGCAGCTGGACAGAGAACACCGGGGAGCTGTTTTTT
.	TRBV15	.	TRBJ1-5	CATSRQGPNQPQHF	TGTGCCACCAGCAGACAGGGGCCCAATCAGCCCCAGCATTTT
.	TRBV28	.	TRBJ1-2	CASSPGAGGGYTF	TGTGCCAGCAGTCCAGGGGCGGGTGGTGGCTACACCTTC
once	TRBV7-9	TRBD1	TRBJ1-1	CASSSQPRTGLYTEAFF	TGTGCCAGCAGCTCCCAACCACGGACAGGGCTCTACACTGAAGCTTTCTTT
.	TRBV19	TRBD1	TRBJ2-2	CASSRGQGSPGELFF	TGTGCCAGTAGTAGGGGACAGGGGTCCCCCGGGGAGCTGTTTTTT
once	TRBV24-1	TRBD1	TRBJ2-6	CATSDGTAHSGANVLTF	TGTGCCACCAGTGATGGGACAGCTCACTCTGGGGCCAACGTCCTGACTTTC
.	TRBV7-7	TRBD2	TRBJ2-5	CASSLAPPLAGQETQYF	TGTGCTAGCAGCTTAGCCCCCCCACTAGCGGGGCAAGAGACCCAGTACTTC
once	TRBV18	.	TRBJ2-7	CASSKDSIFSYEQYF	TGTGCCAGCTCCAAGGACAGTATTTTCTCCTACGAGCAGTACTTC
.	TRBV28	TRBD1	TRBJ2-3	CASSLGQGDLTDTQYF	TGTGCCAGCAGTTTGGGACAGGGGGACCTCACAGATACGCAGTATTTT
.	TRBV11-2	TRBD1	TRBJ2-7	CASSLEAGQGYYEQYF	TGTGCCAGCAGCTTAGAGGCGGGACAGGGCTACTACGAGCAGTACTTC
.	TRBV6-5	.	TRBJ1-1	CASSYPGSAEAFF	TGTGCCAGCAGTTACCCGGGTAGTGCTGAAGCTTTCTTT
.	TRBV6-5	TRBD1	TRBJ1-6	CASRLQGAGDSPLHF	TGTGCCAGCAGACTGCAGGGGGCCGGAGATTCACCCCTCCACTTT
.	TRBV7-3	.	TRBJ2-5	CASSLQGGGQETQYF	TGTGCCAGCAGCTTACAGGGAGGGGGACAAGAGACCCAGTACTTC
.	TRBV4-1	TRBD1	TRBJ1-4	CASSPRDSNEKLFF	TGCGCCAGCAGCCCTAGGGACAGTAATGAAAAACTGTTTTTT
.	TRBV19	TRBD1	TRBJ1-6	CASSMGQGAYNSPLHF	TGTGCCAGTAGTATGGGACAGGGAGCCTATAATTCACCCCTCCACTTT
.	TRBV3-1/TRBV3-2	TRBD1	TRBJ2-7	CASSQTGQGAKEQYF	TGTGCCAGCAGCCAAACCGGACAGGGGGCAAAAGAGCAGTACTTC
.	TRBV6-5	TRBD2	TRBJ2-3	CASRGDSGRTDTQYF	TGTGCCAGCAGGGGAGATAGCGGGAGAACAGATACGCAGTATTTT
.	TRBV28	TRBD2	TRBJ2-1	CASRWVPKTSGEYNEQFF	TGTGCCAGCAGGTGGGTTCCCAAGACTAGCGGGGAATACAATGAGCAGTTCTTC
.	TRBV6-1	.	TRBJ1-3	CASQDSSGNTIYF	TGTGCCAGCCAGGACAGCTCTGGAAACACCATATATTTT
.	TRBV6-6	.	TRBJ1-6	CASSYAGDYNSPLHF	TGTGCCAGCAGTTACGCAGGGGATTATAATTCACCCCTCCACTTT
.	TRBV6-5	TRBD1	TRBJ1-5	CASGHRGRGNQPQHF	TGTGCCAGCGGCCACAGGGGTAGGGGCAATCAGCCCCAGCATTTT
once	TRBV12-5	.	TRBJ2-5	CASGAPDSQIAAQETQYF	TGTGCTAGTGGTGCCCCGGACAGTCAGATAGCAGCCCAAGAGACCCAGTACTTC
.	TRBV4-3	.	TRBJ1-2	CASSQDGTRGGGYTF	TGCGCCAGCAGCCAAGATGGGACACGGGGGGGCGGCTACACCTTC
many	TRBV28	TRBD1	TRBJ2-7	CASNSGTGAYEQYF	TGTGCCAGTAACTCCGGGACAGGGGCCTACGAGCAGTACTTC
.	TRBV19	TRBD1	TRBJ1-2	CASSMGRQGRDGYTF	TGTGCCAGTAGCATGGGGAGACAGGGCCGGGATGGCTACACCTTC
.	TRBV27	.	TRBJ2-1	CASSFGLSSYNEQFF	TGTGCCAGCAGTTTTGGTCTTAGCTCCTACAATGAGCAGTTCTTC
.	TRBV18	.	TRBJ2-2	CASSTYTGELFF	TGTGCCAGCTCAACATACACCGGGGAGCTGTTTTTT
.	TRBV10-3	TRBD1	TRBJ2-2	CAISEPTGDTGELFF	TGTGCCATCAGTGAGCCGACAGGGGACACCGGGGAGCTGTTTTTT
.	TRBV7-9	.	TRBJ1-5	CASSDASGIHQPQHF	TGTGCCAGCAGCGATGCATCAGGGATACATCAGCCCCAGCATTTT
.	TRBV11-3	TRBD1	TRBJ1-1	CASSTRDRGGYEDTEAFF	TGTGCCAGCAGCACACGGGACAGGGGAGGATATGAAGACACTGAAGCTTTCTTT
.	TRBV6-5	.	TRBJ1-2	CASTGYRVSDGYTF	TGTGCCAGCACGGGTTACAGGGTTTCCGATGGCTACACCTTC
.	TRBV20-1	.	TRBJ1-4	CSARESEKLFF	TGCAGTGCTAGAGAGAGTGAAAAACTGTTTTTT
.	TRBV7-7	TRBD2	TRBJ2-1	CASSLGLAGSNNEQFF	TGTGCTAGCAGCTTAGGGCTAGCGGGGTCTAACAATGAGCAGTTCTTC